These 5 T cell receptor beta chains were sequenced from one sample in a study of cytomegalovirus exposure and HLA in healthy donors. With 60 Vbeta and 13 Jbeta primers, the PCR was carried out. The repertoire was sequenced with immunoSEQ multiplex PCR; TCRdb's copy has only in-frame clones and lacks some. The sample records 150,000 or so clones, more than 70% being singletons. Material: PBMCs. Receptors originate from a middle-aged man in good health and CMV-seronegative.

There are a few counts of this clone. This chain links TRBV19 with TRBJ1-5, with D possibly being TRBD1 (6 bases). In germline, CDR1 is LNHDA, CDR2 SQIVND (reference sequence). The CDR3 is made up of 15 amino acids. V was shortened by 3 bases and J by 6 bases, with 15 bases between the two germline ends. Written as DNA, the CDR3 is TGTGCCAGTAGTATGGACCTCAGGGGAGTTCAGCCCCAGCATTTT. This encodes CASSMDLRGVQPQHF.

The CDR3 sequence is CASSWDISENTEAFF. CDR3 nucleotides: TGTGCCAGCAGCTGGGACATTTCGGAAAACACTGAAGCTTTCTTT. The chain combines TRBV11-3 with TRBJ1-1; TRBD1 might be the D (6 bases). Germline CDR1 SGHNT, CDR2 YENEEA. The CDR3 extends over 15 amino acids. V lost 4 bases, J lost 2 bases, and 14 bases lay in between.

This chain uses TRBV29-1 with TRBJ2-6, with D perhaps TRBD1 (6 bases). CDR1 is SQVTM, CDR2 ANQGSEA, per germline. Trimming removed 6 bases from V and 0 bases from J, with 18 bases in between. The CDR3 runs to 17 residues. The CDR3 region has the DNA TGCAGCGTCAGGGGCACGAGCGGTAGCTCTGGGGCCAACGTCCTGACTTTC. It encodes CSVRGTSGSSGANVLTF.

CDR3 coding DNA: TGTGCCAGCAGCTTAGGTAGGACAGGGGTAGAGCAGTACTTC. Translating gives CASSLGRTGVEQYF. The chain uses TRBV7-2 and TRBJ2-7; 9 nucleotides line up with TRBD1. Germline assignment: CDR1 SGHTA and CDR2 FQGNSA. V was pared by 1 base and J by 7 bases, with 5 bases of the junction left unmatched. CDR3 length equals 14 residues.

V gene TRBV19 combines with J gene TRBJ1-1; D ambiguous. CDR3 length equals 13 residues. V lost 4 bases and J 4 bases, leaving 10 bases between the germline ends. The germline gives CDR1 LNHDA, CDR2 SQIVND (reference sequence). The CDR3 DNA reads as TGTGCCAGTAGTACCACTTTGGTCACTGAAGCTTTCTTT. Translating gives CASSTTLVTEAFF.